This paragraph reports one TCR beta chain. An end of the junction does not agree with germline; a read error may underlie this. Only tumor regions expected to give at least 150 ng DNA were used. CDR1 and CDR2 (germline): SQVTM, ANQGSEA. The CDR3 has 11 residues. This record belongs to a study of T cells and copy number aberrations in small-cell lung cancer. Repertoires were generated with immunoSEQ multiplex PCR, while TCRdb's copy carries only in-frame clones and drops some. The repertoire holds roughly 730 clones, with around 87% as singletons. Sequenced input: tumor tissue. The sequence came from a man in his 60s with small cell lung cancer. The chain couples TRBV29-1 to TRBJ2-1; possibly TRBD2 for D (5 bases). DNA for the CDR3: TGTAGCGTTGCCAGCCAAACGGGGCAGTTCTTC. It codes for CSVASQTGQFF.